The clone carrying this T cell receptor (beta chain) was counted a few times. Its antigen remains unknown. The CDR3 is 14 amino acids. CDR1 SGHTA and CDR2 FQGNSA come from the germline V gene. The ends were cut back, 5 bases at V and 4 bases at J, with 14 bases in the middle. This entry belongs to a study of blood T cells in healthy people across ages. Study conclusions and caveats: Versus aged donors, long-lived donors had higher diversity and more naive CD4+ cells. Unsorted PBMCs prevented conclusive naive versus antigen-experienced comparison.

The use of a sample-barcoded 5' primer and a J-beta primer mix characterized a second PCR of about 7 to 12 cycles. TCRdb re-called the 5' RACE reads with MiXCR, one entry per CDR3 protein. The top ten clones hold 20% to 25% of a sample with approximately 1,700,000 distinct CDR3 sequences, about two fifths of them seen once. Sample: blood. The chain is built from TRBV7-2 and TRBJ1-1; no definite D call. This sequence was found in a human donor in good health. The CDR3, as DNA: TGTGCCAGCAGCCTGGGAAACACGAGCACTGAAGCTTTCTTT. Its protein is CASSLGNTSTEAFF.